This T cell receptor beta chain was identified during a study of blood T cell repertoires in COVID-19. As for the study in general: Sample material is recorded as cDNA or gDNA derived from T cells, B-cell-depleted T cells, or PBMCs.

Authors' methods: Estimation of nucleated cell counts was performed using reference gene primer amplification. Produced via immunoSEQ multiplex PCR; TCRdb's table is partial and in-frame only. That table gives V, J and clone size, and the DNA gave D and trimming. The data hold about 220,000 clones, with 80% to 85% observed a single time. Germline V gene sequence: CDR1 MNHEY, CDR2 SMNVEV (reference sequence). Unmatched junction bases numbered 11, after V lost 6 bases and J lost 3 bases. The CDR3 covers 15 residues. The Seattle site enrolled patients during active infection and followed them longitudinally.

The V call is TRBV27, the J call TRBJ2-7; 7 bases agree with TRBD2. The clonotype comes from a woman aged 80 or older with COVID-19, enrolled during active disease. Sequencing was carried out using peripheral blood. CDR3 nucleotides: TGTGCCAGCAGGGGGGAGGGGACGCAGTACTACGAGCAGTACTTC. Amino acid sequence: CASRGEGTQYYEQYF.